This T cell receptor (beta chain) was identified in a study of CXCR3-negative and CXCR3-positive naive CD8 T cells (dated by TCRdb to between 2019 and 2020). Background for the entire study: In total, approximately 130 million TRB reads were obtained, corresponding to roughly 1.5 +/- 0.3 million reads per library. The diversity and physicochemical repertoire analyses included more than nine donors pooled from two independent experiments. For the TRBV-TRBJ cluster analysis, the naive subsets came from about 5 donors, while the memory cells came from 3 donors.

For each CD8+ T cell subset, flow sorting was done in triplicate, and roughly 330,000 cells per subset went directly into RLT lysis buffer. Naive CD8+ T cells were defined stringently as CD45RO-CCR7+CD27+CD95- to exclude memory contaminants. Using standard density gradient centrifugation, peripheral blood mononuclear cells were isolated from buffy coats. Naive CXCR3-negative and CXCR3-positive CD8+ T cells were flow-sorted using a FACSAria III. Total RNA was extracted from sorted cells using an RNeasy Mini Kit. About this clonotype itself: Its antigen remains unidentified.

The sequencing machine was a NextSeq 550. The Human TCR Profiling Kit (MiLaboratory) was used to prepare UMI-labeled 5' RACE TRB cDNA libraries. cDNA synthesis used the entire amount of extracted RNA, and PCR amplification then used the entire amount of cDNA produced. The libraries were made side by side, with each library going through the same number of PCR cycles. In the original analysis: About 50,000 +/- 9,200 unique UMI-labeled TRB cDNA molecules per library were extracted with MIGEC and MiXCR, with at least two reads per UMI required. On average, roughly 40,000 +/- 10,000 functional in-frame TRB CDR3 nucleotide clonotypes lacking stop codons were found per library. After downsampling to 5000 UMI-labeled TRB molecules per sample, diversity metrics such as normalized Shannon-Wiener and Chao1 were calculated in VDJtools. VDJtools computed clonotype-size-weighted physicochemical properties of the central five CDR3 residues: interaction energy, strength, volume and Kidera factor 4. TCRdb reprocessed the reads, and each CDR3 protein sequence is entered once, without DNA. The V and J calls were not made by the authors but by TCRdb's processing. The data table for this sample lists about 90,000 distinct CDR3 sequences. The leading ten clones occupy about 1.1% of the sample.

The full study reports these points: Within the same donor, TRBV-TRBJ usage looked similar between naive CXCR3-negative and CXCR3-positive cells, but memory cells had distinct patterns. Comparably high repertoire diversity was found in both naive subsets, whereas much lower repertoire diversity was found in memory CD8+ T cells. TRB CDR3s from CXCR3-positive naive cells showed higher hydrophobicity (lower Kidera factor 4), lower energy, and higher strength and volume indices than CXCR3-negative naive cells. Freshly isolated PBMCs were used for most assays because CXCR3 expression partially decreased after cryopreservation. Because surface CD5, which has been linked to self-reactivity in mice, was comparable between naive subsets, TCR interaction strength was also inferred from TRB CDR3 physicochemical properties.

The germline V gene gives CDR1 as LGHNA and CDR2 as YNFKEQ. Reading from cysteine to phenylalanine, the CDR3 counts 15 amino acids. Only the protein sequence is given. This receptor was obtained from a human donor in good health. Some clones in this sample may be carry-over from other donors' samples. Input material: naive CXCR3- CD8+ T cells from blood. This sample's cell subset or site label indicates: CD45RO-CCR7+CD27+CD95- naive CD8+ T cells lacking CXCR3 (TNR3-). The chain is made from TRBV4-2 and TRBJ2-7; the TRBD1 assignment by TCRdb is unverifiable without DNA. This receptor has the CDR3 CASSSLTGGAYEQYF.